This T cell receptor (beta chain) was sequenced for a study of blood T cell repertoires in COVID-19. Background on the study: Italy, Spain and the United States were the sources of the convalescent and acute COVID-19 samples. T cells, B-cell-depleted T cells, or PBMCs provided the cDNA or gDNA that served as material.

This CDR3 is built from 13 residues. The V and J ends lost 5 bases and 7 bases, in that order; junction bases with no gene match: 5. CDR1 is SGHNT and CDR2 is YENEEA in the germline V gene. Per the original methods: Amplification of reference gene primers was used by the study to estimate nucleated cell counts. This table comes from immunoSEQ multiplex PCR, and its TCRdb copy is limited to in-frame clones, with some not included. The V and J calls and clone size were taken over from that table, and D and trimming were inferred from the DNA. The sample lists fewer than 40,000 clones; more than 75% were seen once.

Input material: peripheral blood. The sequence came from a man older than 75 with acute or convalescent COVID-19. V gene TRBV11-3 combines with J gene TRBJ2-1, with 7 bases aligning to TRBD2. The CDR3 DNA is TGTGCCAGCAGCCCCGGGCGGGGGAATGAGCAGTTCTTC. Translation: CASSPGRGNEQFF.